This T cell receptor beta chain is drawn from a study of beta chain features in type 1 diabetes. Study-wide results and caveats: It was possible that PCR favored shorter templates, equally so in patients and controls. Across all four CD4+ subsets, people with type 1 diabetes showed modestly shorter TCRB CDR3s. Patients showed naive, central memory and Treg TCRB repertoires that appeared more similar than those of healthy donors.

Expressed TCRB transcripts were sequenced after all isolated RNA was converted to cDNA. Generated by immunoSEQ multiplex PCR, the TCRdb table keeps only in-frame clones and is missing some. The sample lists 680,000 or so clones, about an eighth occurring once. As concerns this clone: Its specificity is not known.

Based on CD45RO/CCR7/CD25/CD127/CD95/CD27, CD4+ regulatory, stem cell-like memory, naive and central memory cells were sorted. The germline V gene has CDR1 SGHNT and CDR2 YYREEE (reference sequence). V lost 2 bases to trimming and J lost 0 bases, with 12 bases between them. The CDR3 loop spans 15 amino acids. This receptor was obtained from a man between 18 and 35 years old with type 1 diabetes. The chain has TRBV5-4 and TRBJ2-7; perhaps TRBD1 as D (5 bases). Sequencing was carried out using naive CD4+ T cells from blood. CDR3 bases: TGTGCCAGCAGCTTCCAGGGTACGAGCTCCTACGAGCAGTACTTC. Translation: CASSFQGTSSYEQYF.